The sequence of this TCR beta chain was determined in a study of regulatory and conventional T cells in RAG deficiency. The assay was immunoSEQ multiplex PCR, and TCRdb's table has in-frame clones only and misses some. The sample has approximately 35,000 clones; about 75% are singletons. Note on this clone: Its antigen is unknown.

The CDR3 is 14 residues long. The ends lost 7 bases at V and 6 bases at J; junction bases unmatched: 4. Per germline, CDR1 SNHLY and CDR2 FYNNEI. Study-wide results and limits: Treg unique TCR beta sequences were approximately 100-fold fewer in Omenn syndrome and CID/AS patients than controls. In Omenn syndrome, sorted "Tregs" may be peripherally activated cells. Omenn patients showed >75% Treg-Tconv overlap and shorter CDR3 lengths.

Conventional CD4+ T cells were sorted from blood as CD25-low CD127-high cells. The sample also formed part of further work on regulatory T cells. From that second work: Primers: 52 TRBV forward and 13 TRBJ reverse. Patient repertoires had restricted TRB V-J pairs and skewed V and J usage, most in Tregs.

The source is a human donor in good health. The sequencing input was CD4+ effector T cells sorted from blood. The J gene is TRBJ1-5, the V gene TRBV2, with 12 bases that match TRBD1. The CDR3 DNA follows: TGTGCCAGCACCGGGACAGGGGGCGGTCAGCCCCAGCATTTT. Protein sequence: CASTGTGGGQPQHF.